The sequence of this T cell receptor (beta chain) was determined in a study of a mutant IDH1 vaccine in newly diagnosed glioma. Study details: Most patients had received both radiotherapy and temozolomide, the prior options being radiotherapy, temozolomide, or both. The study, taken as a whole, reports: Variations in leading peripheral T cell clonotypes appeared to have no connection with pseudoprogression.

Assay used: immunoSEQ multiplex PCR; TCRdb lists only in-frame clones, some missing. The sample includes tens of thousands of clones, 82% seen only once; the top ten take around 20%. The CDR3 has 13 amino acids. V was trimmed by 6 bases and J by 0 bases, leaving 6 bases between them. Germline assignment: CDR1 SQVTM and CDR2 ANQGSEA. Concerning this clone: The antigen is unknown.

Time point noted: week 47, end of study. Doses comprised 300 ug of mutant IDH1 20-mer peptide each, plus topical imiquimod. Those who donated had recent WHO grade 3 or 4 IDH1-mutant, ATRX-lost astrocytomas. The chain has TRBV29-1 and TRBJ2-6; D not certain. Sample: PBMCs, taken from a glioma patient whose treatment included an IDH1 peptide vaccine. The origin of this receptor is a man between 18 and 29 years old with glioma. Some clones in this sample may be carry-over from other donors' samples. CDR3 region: CSVGASGANVLTF. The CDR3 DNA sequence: TGCAGCGTAGGTGCCTCTGGGGCCAACGTCCTGACTTTC.